This TCR beta chain was obtained from a study of a mutant IDH1 vaccine in newly diagnosed glioma. Study context: With temozolomide cycles, or 4-6 weeks after radiotherapy alone, vaccination was started.

Noted time point: week 47, end of study. Each dose delivered 300 ug of mutant IDH1 20-mer peptide subcutaneously with imiquimod. This clone was seen only a few times. Its antigen is not identified. Profiled with immunoSEQ multiplex PCR; TCRdb holds only in-frame clones, not every one. The sample records about 56,000 clones, roughly 87% being singletons. Trimming shortened V by 5 bases and J by 3 bases, and 14 bases separated the two germline ends. The CDR3 is 15 residues long. Looked up from germline, CDR1 is SEHNR and CDR2 is FQNEAQ (reference sequence). The sample was PBMCs, taken from a glioma patient whose treatment included an IDH1 peptide vaccine. J is TRBJ1-5 and V is TRBV7-9; D is possibly TRBD1 (5 bases). This receptor was obtained from a woman in her 50s with glioma. The CDR3 coding sequence is TGTGCCAGCAGCCCGATGGGAGGGACCAATCAGCCCCAGCATTTT. Translation: CASSPMGGTNQPQHF. Supplemented by reference TRBV7-9 and TRBJ1-5, the full variable domain reads DTGVSQNPRHKITKRGQNVTFRCDPISEHNRLYWYRQTLGQGPEFLTYFQNEAQLEKSRLLSDRFSAERPKGSFSTLEIQRTEQGDSAMYLCASSPMGGTNQPQHFGDGTRLSIL.